These 23 T cell receptor beta chains share one sample of origin, sequenced in a study of vaccination and CD4 T cells after COVID-19. Cultured CD4+ T cells had their DNA profiled by the Oncomine TCR Beta short-read assay. TCRdb independently ran MiXCR on the PCR reads; one entry per CDR3 protein. Here the sample spans some 14,000 distinct CDR3 sequences, around a fifth being singletons. Treatment denoted: roughly 10-day PBMC culture with coronavirus spike peptide pools or control peptides (ViraFEST assay). These receptors have no identified antigens. The specimen was CD4+ T cells from blood, cultured in vitro, collected before SARS-CoV-2 vaccination. These receptors originate from a human donor who received a COVID-19 vaccine.

The chain has TRBV6-1 and TRBJ1-5; D possibly corresponds to TRBD1 (5 bases). Germline V gives CDR1 MNHNS, CDR2 SASEGT. The CDR3 consists of 15 residues. Trimming left V 6 bases short and J 4 bases short, with 16 bases between. Written as DNA, the CDR3 is TGTGCCAGCAGCGGGGGGGGGTCTGGAAATCAGCCCCAGCATTTT. It encodes CASSGGGSGNQPQHF.

The V gene is TRBV4-2, the J gene TRBJ1-5; D is undetermined. Per germline, CDR1 LGHNA and CDR2 YNFKEQ. Trimming removed 3 bases from V and 5 bases from J, with 5 bases in between. The CDR3 consists of 12 residues. The CDR3 loop is CASSQGDQPQHF. The CDR3 bases are TGTGCCAGCAGCCAGGGCGATCAGCCCCAGCATTTT.

The chain recombines TRBV7-9 with TRBJ2-3; no reliable D call. The germline V gene has CDR1 SEHNR and CDR2 FQNEAQ (reference sequence). The length of the CDR3 is 17 residues. The ends were cut back, 5 bases at V and 4 bases at J, with 22 bases in the middle. The CDR3 coding sequence is TGTGCCAGCAGCCCAACGACTCGCTCTCGCGGCGCAGATACGCAGTATTTT. Amino acid sequence: CASSPTTRSRGADTQYF.

V and J are TRBV27 and TRBJ2-5, with 7 bases identical to TRBD2. CDR1 MNHEY and CDR2 SMNVEV come from the germline V gene (reference sequence). The CDR3 loop spans 15 amino acids. V trimming: 5 bases; J trimming: 5 bases; junction bases outside the gene matches: 11. The CDR3 loop reads CASSPQRGHWETQYF. The CDR3, as DNA: TGTGCCAGCAGTCCCCAGCGGGGTCATTGGGAGACCCAGTACTTC.

This clonotype was counted between two and nine times. The V call is TRBV6-1, the J call TRBJ2-2, with 7 bases aligning to TRBD1. CDR1 is MNHNS, CDR2 SASEGT, per germline. This CDR3 has 12 residues. V was pared by 10 bases and J by 5 bases, with 4 bases of the junction left unmatched. The CDR3 region is CATYRGTGELFF. The CDR3 region has the DNA TGTGCCACCTACAGGGGAACCGGGGAGCTGTTTTTT.

The J gene is TRBJ1-4, the V gene TRBV7-6, with TRBD1 matching 8 bases. Germline CDR1 is SGHVS and CDR2 is FNYEAQ. The J segment lost 6 bases and the V segment lost 5 bases, leaving 8 bases of the junction unmatched. The length of the CDR3 is 15 residues. The CDR3: CASSPVATGDEKLFF. Here the CDR3 DNA reads TGTGCCAGCAGCCCCGTCGCGACAGGGGATGAAAAACTGTTTTTT.

This clonotype was seen a few times. This chain joins TRBV4-2 and TRBJ1-2, with D possibly matching TRBD1 (5 bases). This CDR3 is built from 14 residues. Between the trimmed V and J ends, which lost 4 bases and 1 base, there was a span of 10 bases. Germline CDR1 reads LGHNA; CDR2 reads YNFKEQ. CDR3 protein: CASSRRGDNYGYTF. The CDR3 bases are TGTGCCAGCAGCCGCCGGGGGGATAACTATGGCTACACCTTC.

The chain links TRBV12-3 or TRBV12-4 to TRBJ1-2, with no clear D. V was cut by 3 bases and J by 6 bases, with 17 bases left in between. The CDR3 extends over 15 amino acids. The chain's CDR3 is CASSLRTLQLNGYTF. In DNA form, the CDR3 reads TGTGCCAGCAGTTTGCGCACGTTACAGCTCAATGGCTACACCTTC.

The J gene is TRBJ1-2, the V gene TRBV6-1; possible D gene TRBD1, 6 bases. Germline V gene data show CDR1 as MNHNS and CDR2 as SASEGT. CDR3 length: 15 amino acids. V was clipped by 3 bases and J by 5 bases, with 16 bases between them. The DNA for the CDR3 is TGTGCCAGCAGTGAGCCCGGGACATTCTATTATGGCTACACCTTC. Its translation: CASSEPGTFYYGYTF.

This clonotype turned up a few times. This chain uses TRBV27 with TRBJ1-2, with a tentative D call TRBD1 (6 bases). CDR1 MNHEY and CDR2 SMNVEV come from the germline V gene (reference sequence). This CDR3 region has 15 residues. V lost 4 bases, J lost 4 bases, and 16 bases lay in between. The CDR3 spells CASSYRRQAIYGYTF. As DNA, the CDR3 is TGTGCCAGCAGTTATAGACGACAGGCAATCTATGGCTACACCTTC.

A few counts support this clonotype. This chain connects TRBV18 to TRBJ2-5; D assignment may be TRBD1 or TRBD2 (5 bases each). The CDR3 runs 15 residues. V lost 6 bases and J lost 5, with 19 bases in between. CDR1 and CDR2 from the germline V gene are KGHSH and LQKENI. CDR3 in DNA: TGTGCCAGCTCGTCTTTCGGGACGGAAGGGGAGACCCAGTACTTC. Translating gives CASSSFGTEGETQYF.

This clonotype occurred a few times. The chain has TRBV29-1 and TRBJ2-1; no firm D call. The CDR3 sequence is 11 residues long. V shed 6 bases and J shed 4 bases, with 7 bases lying between them. CDR1 and CDR2 (germline): SQVTM, ANQGSEA. The CDR3 reads CSVGSYNEQFF. The CDR3 DNA sequence: TGCAGCGTGGGTTCTTACAATGAGCAGTTCTTC.

The gene calls are TRBV10-3 and TRBJ1-1; tentative D call: TRBD1 (6 bases). The CDR3 covers 13 residues. Germline-derived CDR1 and CDR2 are ENHRY and SYGVKD. Trimming left V 5 bases short and J 2 bases short, with 9 bases between. CDR3 DNA: TGTGCCATCAGTAAAGGGGGAAACACTGAAGCTTTCTTT. Residues: CAISKGGNTEAFF.

The table lists this clonotype with a few counts. CDR3 region: CASSPQGSGQPQHF. The CDR3 coding sequence is TGTGCCAGCTCACCACAGGGTAGCGGCCAGCCCCAGCATTTT. The rearrangement uses TRBV18 and TRBJ1-5, with D uncertain. The germline V gene has CDR1 KGHSH and CDR2 LQKENI. CDR3 size: 14 residues. V shed 1 base and J shed 7 bases, with 11 bases lying between them.

The chain uses TRBV6-1 and TRBJ1-6, with a possible D match to TRBD1 (5 bases). The germline CDR1 and CDR2 sequences are MNHNS and SASEGT. Trimming took 6 bases from V and 9 from J, leaving 12 bases between them. The CDR3 runs to 13 residues. As DNA, the CDR3 is TGTGCCAGCAGGGTACAGGCGGGTTCACCCCTCCACTTT. Translation gives CASRVQAGSPLHF.

This clonotype was seen only a few times. The chain carries TRBV7-6 and TRBJ1-5; D call uncertain. V lost 5 bases and J lost 3, with 20 bases in between. Germline V gene sequence: CDR1 SGHVS, CDR2 FNYEAQ. This CDR3 is 17 amino acids long. The CDR3 loop is CASSASPLPGVNQPQHF. CDR3 nucleotide sequence: TGTGCCAGCAGCGCATCCCCCCTCCCAGGAGTCAATCAGCCCCAGCATTTT.

This clonotype is categorized as medium-sized. J is TRBJ2-5 and V is TRBV6-1; 8 bases line up with TRBD1. The V and J ends lost 4 bases and 5 bases, in that order; junction bases with no gene match: 6. The germline CDR1 and CDR2 sequences are MNHNS and SASEGT. The CDR3 runs to 14 residues. The CDR3 bases are TGTGCCAGCAGTGGGACAGGGTTGGGGGAGACCCAGTACTTC. As protein: CASSGTGLGETQYF.

This clonotype is medium-sized by share. The chain combines TRBV10-3 with TRBJ2-7, with TRBD1 matching over 10 bases. Germline V gene data show CDR1 as ENHRY and CDR2 as SYGVKD. The CDR3 is 15 amino acids. V shed 1 base and J 3 bases; nucleotides not matched to a gene: 3. This CDR3 reads CAISEYGTGDYEQYF. The CDR3 nucleotides read TGTGCCATCAGTGAGTACGGGACAGGGGACTACGAGCAGTACTTC.

This chain links TRBV15 with TRBJ2-2, with 10 nucleotides matching TRBD1. CDR1 is LNHNV, CDR2 YYDKDF, per germline (reference sequence). The V gene end was trimmed by 5 bases and the J gene end by 4 bases; junction bases not matched to a gene: 13. The CDR3 sequence is 18 residues long. This CDR3 reads CATSDPHRTGGVTGELFF. The CDR3 DNA follows: TGTGCCACCAGCGACCCCCACCGGACAGGGGGGGTCACCGGGGAGCTGTTTTTT.

The chain joins TRBV5-5 to TRBJ2-1, with TRBD2 as a possible D gene (5 bases). Trimming stripped 0 bases from V and 2 bases from J, with 12 bases between. The CDR3 length is 16 residues. Germline CDR1 reads SGHKS; CDR2 reads YYEKEE (reference sequence). The CDR3 DNA sequence: TGTGCCAGCAGCTTGGTCCCGGGGATGGCCTACAATGAGCAGTTCTTC. Its translation is CASSLVPGMAYNEQFF.

This clonotype has only a few counts. The chain recombines TRBV7-9 with TRBJ2-7, with D perhaps given as TRBD1 or TRBD2 (5 bases each). The germline gives CDR1 SEHNR, CDR2 FQNEAQ (reference sequence). The CDR3 length is 12 residues. Trimming took 6 bases from V and 7 from J, leaving 13 bases between them. DNA for the CDR3: TGTGCCAGCAGTCTAATTGAGGGGGAGCAGTACTTC. This translates into CASSLIEGEQYF.

This clonotype was counted a few times. The chain recombines TRBV2 with TRBJ1-5; unclear D gene. Trimming took off 6 bases at V and 2 bases at J, with 11 bases between the two ends. Germline values: CDR1 SNHLY, CDR2 FYNNEI. The CDR3 spans 14 residues. The CDR3 protein is CASSPDGRNQPQHF. The DNA of the CDR3 is TGTGCCAGCAGCCCGGACGGACGCAATCAGCCCCAGCATTTT.

This clonotype is judged medium-sized. The CDR3 DNA is TGTGCCACTGCAAACCCGACAGGGGACGGCAATCAGCCCCAGCATTTT. Its protein is CATANPTGDGNQPQHF. The chain has TRBV10-3 and TRBJ1-5; 8 bases map to TRBD1. This CDR3 comprises 16 residues. Losses at the gene ends were 10 bases for V and 2 bases for J; bases not matched to a gene: 13. CDR1 and CDR2 from the germline V gene are ENHRY and SYGVKD.